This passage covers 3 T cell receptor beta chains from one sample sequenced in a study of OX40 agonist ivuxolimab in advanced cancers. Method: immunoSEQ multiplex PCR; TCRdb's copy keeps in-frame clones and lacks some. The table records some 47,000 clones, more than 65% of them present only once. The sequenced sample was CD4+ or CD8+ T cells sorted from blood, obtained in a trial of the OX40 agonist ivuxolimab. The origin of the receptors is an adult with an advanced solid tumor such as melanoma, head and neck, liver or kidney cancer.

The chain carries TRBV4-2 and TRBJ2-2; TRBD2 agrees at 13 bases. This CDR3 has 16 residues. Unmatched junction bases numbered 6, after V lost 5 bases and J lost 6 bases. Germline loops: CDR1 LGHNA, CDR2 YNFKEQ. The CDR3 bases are TGTGCCAGCAGCTTCAGGACTAGCGGGGGTCCCGGGGAGCTGTTTTTT. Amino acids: CASSFRTSGGPGELFF.

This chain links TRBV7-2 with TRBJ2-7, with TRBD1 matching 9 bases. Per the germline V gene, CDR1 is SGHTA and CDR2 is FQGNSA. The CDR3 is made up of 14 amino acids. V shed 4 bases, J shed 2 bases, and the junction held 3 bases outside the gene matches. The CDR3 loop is CASSSGTGPYEQYF. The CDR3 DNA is TGTGCCAGCAGCTCCGGGACAGGGCCCTACGAGCAGTACTTC. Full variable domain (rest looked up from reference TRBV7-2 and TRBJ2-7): GAGVSQSPSNKVTEKGKDVELRCDPISGHTALYWYRQSLGQGLEFLIYFQGNSAPDKSGLPSDRFSAERTGGSVSTLTIQRTQQEDSAVYLCASSSGTGPYEQYFGPGTRLTVT.

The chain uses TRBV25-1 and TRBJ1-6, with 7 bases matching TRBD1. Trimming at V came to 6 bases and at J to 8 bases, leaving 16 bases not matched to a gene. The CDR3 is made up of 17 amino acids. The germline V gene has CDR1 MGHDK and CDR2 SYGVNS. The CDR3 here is CASRPPGTEIRDSPLHF. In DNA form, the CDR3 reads TGTGCCAGCAGGCCCCCGGGGACAGAAATTAGGGATTCACCCCTCCACTTT.